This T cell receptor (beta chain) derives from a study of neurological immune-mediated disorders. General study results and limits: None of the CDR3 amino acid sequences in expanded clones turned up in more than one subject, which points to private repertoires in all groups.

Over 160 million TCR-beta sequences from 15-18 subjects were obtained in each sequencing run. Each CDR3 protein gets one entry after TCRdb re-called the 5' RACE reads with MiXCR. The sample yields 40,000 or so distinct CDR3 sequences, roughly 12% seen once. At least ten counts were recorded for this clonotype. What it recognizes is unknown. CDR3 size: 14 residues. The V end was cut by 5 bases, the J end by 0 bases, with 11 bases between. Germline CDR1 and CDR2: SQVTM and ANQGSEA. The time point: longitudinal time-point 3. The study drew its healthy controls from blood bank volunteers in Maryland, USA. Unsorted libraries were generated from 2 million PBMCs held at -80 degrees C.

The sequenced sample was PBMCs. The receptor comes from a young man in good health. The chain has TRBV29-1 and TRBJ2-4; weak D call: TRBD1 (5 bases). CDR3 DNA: TGCAGCGTTCAGAACAGGCTAGCCAAAAACATTCAGTACTTC. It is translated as CSVQNRLAKNIQYF.